These 6 T cell receptor beta chains originate from one sample sequenced in a study of T-cell memory formation after mild COVID-19. TCRdb fed the 5' RACE reads into MiXCR, producing one record per CDR3 protein. The data contain 190,000 or so distinct CDR3 sequences, approximately 30% of them singletons. Specimen: PBMCs or a T cell subset sorted from them (not recorded which). Receptors originate from an adult woman who had mild COVID-19 (a few samples of this study predate the infection). Cell type and time point are not known.

This clonotype was detected only a few times. This sequence joins TRBV3-1 and TRBJ1-2, with D perhaps TRBD1 (5 bases). Between the trimmed V and J ends, which lost 1 base and 8 bases, there was a span of 11 bases. Germline loops: CDR1 LGHDT, CDR2 YNNKEL (reference sequence). This CDR3 is built from 13 residues. CDR3 DNA: TGTGCCAGCAGCCAAGGAGGGGAGAAAGGCTACACCTTC. Translating gives CASSQGGEKGYTF.

This clonotype was seen once. The chain combines TRBV7-2 with TRBJ2-7; D may match TRBD1 or TRBD2 (6 bases each). The V and J ends lost 4 bases and 6 bases respectively, with 16 bases between them. The CDR3 is 14 amino acids. The V gene's germline CDR1 is SGHTA and CDR2 FQGNSA. The CDR3 protein is CASSYSGGGSEQYF. The DNA for the CDR3 is TGTGCCAGCAGCTACAGCGGAGGGGGATCCGAGCAGTACTTC.

The chain has TRBV2 and TRBJ1-5, with 9 bases fitting TRBD1. The V segment lost 11 bases and the J segment 6 bases; nucleotides outside the gene matches: 8. This CDR3 comprises 13 residues. Germline lookup yields CDR1 SNHLY and CDR2 FYNNEI. This CDR3 is CAAQQGAGQPQHF. In DNA, the CDR3 is TGTGCCGCGCAACAGGGGGCGGGTCAGCCCCAGCATTTT.

CDR3 residues: CASSLPTGGNFHGYTF. The CDR3 bases are TGTGCCAGCAGCTTGCCCACAGGGGGGAATTTCCATGGCTACACCTTC. This sequence joins TRBV7-9 and TRBJ1-2, with 8 bases fitting TRBD1. J was trimmed by 6 bases and V by 3 bases; bases with no gene match: 12. The CDR3 consists of 16 residues. From germline, CDR1 is SEHNR and CDR2 FQNEAQ (reference sequence).

The V and J genes are TRBV3-1 and TRBJ2-1, with 8 positions matching TRBD2. The junction had 7 bases not matched to a gene; V was cut back by 5 bases and J by 7 bases. This CDR3 has 14 residues. CDR1 and CDR2 from the germline V gene are LGHDT and YNNKEL (reference sequence). CDR3 coding DNA: TGTGCCAGCAGCGCCGGACTAGCTGGGAATGAGCAGTTCTTC. Its protein is CASSAGLAGNEQFF.

This clonotype was recorded a few times. The chain uses TRBV12-3 or TRBV12-4 and TRBJ2-7; tentatively, D is TRBD1 or TRBD2 (5 bases each). Trimming shortened V by 2 bases and J by 4 bases, and 9 bases separated the two germline ends. The CDR3 sequence is 13 residues long. The CDR3 region has the DNA TGTGCCAGCAGTTTATCGGGACCTTACGAGCAGTACTTC. Amino acids: CASSLSGPYEQYF.